This entry is about one TCR beta chain. The antigen is not known. The data were taken from a study of regulatory T cells in long-lasting Graves disease. Through Arm-PCR of CDR3 regions and iRepertoire HTBI primers, TCR beta libraries were built. MiXCR, run by TCRdb on the multiplex PCR reads, gives a single entry per CDR3 protein. The data show about 430,000 distinct CDR3 sequences, around 16% seen once. Documented time point: newly diagnosed GD, antithyroid drugs for less than 3 months. PBMCs provided the RNA from which the TCR library was made. American Thyroid Association guidelines defined Graves' disease diagnosis. The length of the CDR3 is 15 residues. CDR1 and CDR2 (germline): SQVTM, ANQGSEA. The ends were cut back, 3 bases at V and 4 bases at J, with 15 bases in the middle. Study-wide results and limits: Persistent disease preferred TRBV28, TRBJ1-2 and TRBJ2-5.

The same specimen was also included in a second study, on T cells in Graves' hyperthyroidism and ophthalmopathy. That publication notes: Graves' hyperthyroidism without ophthalmopathy progression within 18 months was termed stable.

Source: peripheral blood mononuclear cells (PBMCs), taken at new diagnosis, from a patient treated with antithyroid drugs. The source of this sequence is a woman in her forties with Graves disease. The chain joins TRBV29-1 to TRBJ1-4; D possibly corresponds to TRBD1 (5 bases). This chain's CDR3 is CSVDRLGVGNEKLFF. The CDR3 nucleotides are TGCAGCGTTGACCGGTTGGGGGTGGGTAATGAAAAACTGTTTTTT.